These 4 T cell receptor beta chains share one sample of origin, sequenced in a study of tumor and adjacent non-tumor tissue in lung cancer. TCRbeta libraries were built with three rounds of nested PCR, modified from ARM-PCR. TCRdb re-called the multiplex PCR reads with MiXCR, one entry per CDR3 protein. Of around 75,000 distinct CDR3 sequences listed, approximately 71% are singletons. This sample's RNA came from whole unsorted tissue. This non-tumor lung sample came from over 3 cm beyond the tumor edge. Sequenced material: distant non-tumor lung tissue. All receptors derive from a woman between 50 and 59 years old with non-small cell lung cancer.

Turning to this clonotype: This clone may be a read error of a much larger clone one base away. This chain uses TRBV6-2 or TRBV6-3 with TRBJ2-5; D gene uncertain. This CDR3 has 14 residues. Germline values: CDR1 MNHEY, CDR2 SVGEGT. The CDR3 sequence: CASTYDAGQETQYF. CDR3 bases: TGTGCCAGCACTTACGATGCAGGACAAGAGACCCAGTACTTC.

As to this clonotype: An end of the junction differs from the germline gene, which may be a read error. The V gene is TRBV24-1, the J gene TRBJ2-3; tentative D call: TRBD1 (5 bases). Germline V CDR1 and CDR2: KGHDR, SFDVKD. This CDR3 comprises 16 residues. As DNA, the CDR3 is TGTGCCACCAGTGATATAACAGATACCTCCACAGGTACGCAGTATTTT. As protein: CATSDITDTSTGTQYF.

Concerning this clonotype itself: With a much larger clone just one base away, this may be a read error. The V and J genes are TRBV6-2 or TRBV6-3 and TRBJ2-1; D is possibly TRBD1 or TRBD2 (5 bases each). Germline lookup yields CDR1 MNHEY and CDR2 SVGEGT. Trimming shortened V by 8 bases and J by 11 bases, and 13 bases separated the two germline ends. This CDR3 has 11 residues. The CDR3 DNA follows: TGTGCCAGCGGGACGATAAATAAGCAGTTCTTC. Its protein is CASGTINKQFF.

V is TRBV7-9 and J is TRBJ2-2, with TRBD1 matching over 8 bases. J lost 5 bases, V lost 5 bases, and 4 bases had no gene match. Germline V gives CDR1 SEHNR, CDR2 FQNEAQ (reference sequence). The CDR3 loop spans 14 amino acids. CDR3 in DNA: TGTGCCAGCAGCAGGGACAGGCAAACCGGGGAGCTGTTTTTT. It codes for CASSRDRQTGELFF.